This T cell receptor (beta chain) stems from a study of regulatory T cells in long-lasting Graves disease. Study outcomes and limitations: Favored usage of TRBV28, TRBJ1-2 and TRBJ2-5 was recorded in persistent disease.

Looked up from germline, CDR1 is SGHTA and CDR2 is FQGTGA. The CDR3 is made up of 15 amino acids. V was pared by 6 bases and J by 0 bases, with 9 bases between. This clonotype occurred many times. As yet, its antigen is unknown. Library construction for TCR beta used iRepertoire HTBI primers and Arm-PCR of CDR3 regions. TCRdb re-analysed the multiplex PCR reads in MiXCR, keeping a single row per CDR3 protein. Here the sample spans approximately 490,000 distinct CDR3 sequences, about 16% being singletons. Time point defined: newly diagnosed GD, antithyroid drugs for less than 3 months. The authors made the TCR library using RNA they extracted from PBMCs. These data were likewise used in another study, on T cells in Graves' hyperthyroidism and ophthalmopathy.

Source: peripheral blood mononuclear cells (PBMCs), taken at new diagnosis, from a patient treated with antithyroid drugs. The V and J genes are TRBV7-3 and TRBJ2-6; D gene uncertain. The receptor was isolated from a man aged 35-49 years with Graves disease. For the CDR3, the DNA is TGTGCCAGCAGTCCCAAGGGCTCTGGGGCCAACGTCCTGACTTTC. This encodes CASSPKGSGANVLTF.